One T cell receptor beta chain is described in this entry. Original processing notes: Using reference gene primer amplification, nucleated cell counts were estimated. Method: immunoSEQ multiplex PCR; TCRdb's copy keeps in-frame clones and lacks some. V, J and clone size derive from that table, while D and trimming were established from the DNA sequence. The sample lists 410,000 or so clones, 75% to 90% seen once, with roughly 1.5% in the top ten. These data are taken from a study of blood T cell repertoires in COVID-19. The sequence was obtained from a woman aged 40 to 50 with COVID-19, enrolled during active disease. The material sequenced was peripheral blood.

The CDR3 DNA reads TGTGCCAGCAGTCCGCCAGGGGGCAACAATCAGCCCCAGCATTTT. As protein: CASSPPGGNNQPQHF. V usage is TRBV28 and J usage is TRBJ1-5; 8 bases match TRBD1. The germline CDR1 and CDR2 sequences are MDHEN and SYDVKM. CDR3 length: 15 amino acids. V was pared by 5 bases and J by 3 bases, with 6 bases of the junction left unmatched.